This T cell receptor (beta chain) came from a study of blood T cell repertoires in COVID-19. In the study overall: Whether acute or convalescent, the COVID-19 samples came from the United States, Italy and Spain. T cells, B-cell-depleted T cells, or PBMCs supplied cDNA or gDNA.

The data were produced by immunoSEQ multiplex PCR, yet TCRdb's version contains in-frame clones alone and is incomplete. The profile shows around 340,000 clones, approximately 86% of them singletons. This CDR3 has 13 amino acids. The V end lost 1 base, the J end lost 7 bases, and 7 bases lay between the germline ends. Germline CDR1 MNHEY, CDR2 SVGEGT. Cohort assignment relied on participant-reported clinical history. The sequencing sample was made of PBMCs or T cells enriched from blood (not recorded which). V usage is TRBV6-2 or TRBV6-3 and J usage is TRBJ2-2; D is unclear. The TCR was taken from a woman in her thirties or forties with acute COVID-19. The CDR3 here is CASSYYEVGELFF. CDR3 nucleotide sequence: TGTGCCAGCAGTTACTATGAGGTCGGGGAGCTGTTTTTT.